The clone carrying this TCR beta chain was recorded once. What it recognizes is unknown. Clones were read by immunoSEQ multiplex PCR, and TCRdb kept only the in-frame ones, dropping some. The table lists 200,000 to 300,000 clones, 90% of them singletons. V shed 4 bases and J shed 0 bases, with 13 bases lying between them. The germline V gene has CDR1 LGHNA and CDR2 YSLEER. The CDR3 extends over 15 amino acids. This entry comes from a study of cytomegalovirus exposure and HLA in healthy donors. General study points: Subsequent analysis found a tendency for first-cohort TCR clusters to co-occur within the 120 or so validation repertoires. TCR beta chains numbering approximately 150 were designated cytomegalovirus-associated.

This receptor was obtained from a woman under 40 in good health and CMV-seronegative. Material for sequencing was PBMCs. This sequence joins TRBV4-3 and TRBJ2-7, with D tentatively TRBD1 or TRBD2 (6 bases each). CDR3 in DNA: TGCGCCAGCAGCCCGGAGGGGGGCGGCTCCTACGAGCAGTACTTC. The encoded protein is CASSPEGGGSYEQYF.